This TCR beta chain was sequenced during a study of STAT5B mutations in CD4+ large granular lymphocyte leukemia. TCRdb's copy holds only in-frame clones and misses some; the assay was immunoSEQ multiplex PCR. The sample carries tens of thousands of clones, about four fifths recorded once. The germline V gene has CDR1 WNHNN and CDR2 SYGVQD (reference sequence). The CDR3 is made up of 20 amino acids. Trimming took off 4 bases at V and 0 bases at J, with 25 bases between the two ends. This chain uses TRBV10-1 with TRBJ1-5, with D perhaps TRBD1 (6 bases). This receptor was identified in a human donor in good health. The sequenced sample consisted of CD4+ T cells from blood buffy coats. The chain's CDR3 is CASSVFSEWTAHYSNQPQHF. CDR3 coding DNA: TGCGCCAGCAGTGTTTTTAGTGAGTGGACAGCACATTATAGCAATCAGCCCCAGCATTTT.